This passage covers 21 T cell receptor beta chains from one sample sequenced in a study of T-cell reconstitution after alpha-beta-depleted transplantation in children. Unique molecular identifiers tagged the TCRbeta library. TCRdb reprocessed the PCR reads with MiXCR, giving one entry per CDR3 protein. The sample gives more than 200,000 distinct CDR3 sequences, roughly 8.3% of which show up once; 35% to 40% is in the top ten. Sequenced material: PBMCs, mostly from graft donor cells, taken 360 days after TCRalphabeta/CD19-depleted stem cell transplant. All receptors come from a male patient between 2 and 15 years old who had a stem cell transplant for acute myeloid leukemia, so the T cells may come from the graft donor.

This clonotype has a handful of counts. The chain combines TRBV20-1 with TRBJ2-1; no clear D. There are 11 residues in the CDR3. V dropped 4 bases and J dropped 3 bases, with 4 bases sitting between them. The germline gives CDR1 DFQATT, CDR2 SNEGSKA (reference sequence). The CDR3 DNA is TGCAGTGCTACCGACTACAATGAGCAGTTCTTC. Amino acids: CSATDYNEQFF.

The chain links TRBV14 to TRBJ2-7; D remains ambiguous. Looked up from germline, CDR1 is SGHDN and CDR2 is FVKESK. The V gene lost 0 bases and the J gene lost 0 bases, with 9 bases spanning the gap. The CDR3 has 15 amino acids. The CDR3 sequence is CASSQDPVDSYEQYF. The CDR3 DNA is TGTGCCAGCAGCCAAGATCCAGTGGACTCCTACGAGCAGTACTTC.

In this sample, this clonotype turned up many times. CDR3 nucleotides: TGCAGTGCTACTCCGACTGGAAGGGCTAATGAAAAACTGTTTTTT. It specifies CSATPTGRANEKLFF. J is TRBJ1-4 and V is TRBV20-1, with no clear D. CDR3 length: 15 residues. CDR1 and CDR2 (germline): DFQATT, SNEGSKA (reference sequence). Trimming took off 4 bases at V and 3 bases at J, with 15 bases between the two ends.

This clonotype has a count of ten or more. The chain has TRBV3-1 and TRBJ2-5; D is possibly TRBD1 (5 bases). The length of the CDR3 is 15 residues. Trimming pared 1 base from V and 2 bases from J, leaving 11 bases between. The germline gives CDR1 LGHDT, CDR2 YNNKEL (reference sequence). In nucleotides, the CDR3 is TGTGCCAGCAGCCAAGGCCCAGGGAAACAAGAGACCCAGTACTTC. Translating it yields CASSQGPGKQETQYF.

This clonotype was seen only a few times. V usage is TRBV7-2 and J usage is TRBJ1-1; 11 nucleotides match TRBD1. J gave up 4 bases and V 5 bases, and 6 bases lay outside the gene matches. There are 15 residues in the CDR3. Germline V CDR1 and CDR2: SGHTA, FQGNSA. This CDR3 reads CASSKRDRGATEAFF. In DNA, the CDR3 is TGTGCCAGCAGCAAAAGGGACAGGGGGGCCACTGAAGCTTTCTTT.

This clonotype appeared many times. At one of its ends the junction is not consistent with the germline gene, which may arise from a read error. The V call is TRBV5-1, the J call TRBJ2-1, with 9 bases matching TRBD2. The CDR3 loop spans 14 amino acids. The germline V gene encodes CDR1 SGHRS and CDR2 YFSETQ. For the CDR3, the DNA is TGCGCCAGCAGCAGGGGGACTAGCTTTAATGTGCAGTTCTTC. This encodes CASSRGTSFNVQFF.

The V call is TRBV20-1, the J call TRBJ1-1; D gene unclear. Germline values: CDR1 DFQATT, CDR2 SNEGSKA (reference sequence). Trimming shortened V by 5 bases and J by 5 bases, and 15 bases separated the two germline ends. CDR3 length equals 13 residues. DNA for the CDR3: TGCAGTGCTTCTGACCCCTCGGGAACTGAAGCTTTCTTT. It is translated as CSASDPSGTEAFF.

This clonotype was seen more than once but under ten times. J is TRBJ2-1 and V is TRBV5-1, with TRBD2 as a possible D gene (7 bases). This CDR3 is built from 12 residues. Trimming left V 0 bases short and J 15 bases short, with 13 bases between. CDR1 is SGHRS and CDR2 is YFSETQ in the germline V gene. The CDR3 spells CASSLGGLGGFF. The CDR3 nucleotides are TGCGCCAGCAGCTTGGGAGGACTAGGGGGGTTCTTC.

V usage is TRBV12-3 or TRBV12-4 and J usage is TRBJ1-4; 9 nucleotides match TRBD1. The CDR3 is made up of 14 amino acids. V gave up 5 bases and J gave up 5 bases; unmatched junction bases: 3. The CDR3 protein is CASSRTGVNEKLFF. The CDR3 region has the DNA TGTGCCAGCAGTCGGACAGGGGTAAATGAAAAACTGTTTTTT.

This clonotype was found many times. This chain joins TRBV5-1 and TRBJ1-1, with 7 bases matching TRBD1. V was pared by 2 bases and J by 1 base, with 2 bases of the junction left unmatched. CDR1 is SGHRS and CDR2 is YFSETQ in the germline V gene. This CDR3 is 14 amino acids long. CDR3 DNA: TGCGCCAGCAGCTTCGGGGACAGGAACACTGAAGCTTTCTTT. Translation gives CASSFGDRNTEAFF. Full variable domain (missing parts from reference TRBV5-1 and TRBJ1-1): KAGVTQTPRYLIKTRGQQVTLSCSPISGHRSVSWYQQTPGQGLQFLFEYFSETQRNKGNFPGRFSGRQFSNSRSEMNVSTLELGDSALYLCASSFGDRNTEAFFGQGTRLTVV.

Only a few counts were recorded for this clonotype. This chain joins TRBV12-3 or TRBV12-4 and TRBJ1-2; D uncertain. V dropped 3 bases and J dropped 7 bases, with 12 bases sitting between them. The CDR3 length is 13 residues. CDR3: CASSLLGYGGYTF. The CDR3 DNA reads as TGTGCCAGCAGTTTGTTGGGGTATGGTGGCTACACCTTC.

Ten or more counts support this clonotype. This chain uses TRBV20-1 with TRBJ2-1; TRBD2 aligns across 11 bases. Per the germline V gene, CDR1 is DFQATT and CDR2 is SNEGSKA (reference sequence). CDR3 length: 15 amino acids. The V gene end was trimmed by 3 bases and the J gene end by 7 bases; junction bases not matched to a gene: 8. The chain's CDR3 is CSASVAGGPYNEQFF. The CDR3 DNA reads as TGCAGTGCTAGTGTAGCGGGGGGGCCGTATAATGAGCAGTTCTTC.

To note about this clonotype: A much larger clonotype is one base distant, so this may be a read error. The final CDR3 position lacks the conserved phenylalanine or tryptophan, pointing to a likely read error. The chain carries TRBV4-3 and TRBJ2-7; 8 bases map to TRBD2. The CDR3 runs 15 residues. V shed 0 bases, J shed 3 bases, and the junction held 4 bases outside the gene matches. Per the germline V gene, CDR1 is LGHNA and CDR2 is YSLEER. This CDR3 is CASSQDQAGDYEQYY. CDR3 coding DNA: TGCGCCAGCAGCCAAGATCAAGCGGGGGACTACGAGCAGTACTAC.

With respect to this clonotype: A much larger clone sits a single nucleotide away, making a read error possible. V usage is TRBV15 and J usage is TRBJ2-1; 7 nucleotides match TRBD1. CDR1 is LNHNV and CDR2 is YYDKDF in the germline V gene (reference sequence). This CDR3 has 17 residues. CDR3 in DNA: TGTGTCACCAGCAGAGACCTTAGGGGGCCTGAGAACAATGAGCAGTTCTTC. Its protein is CVTSRDLRGPENNEQFF.

Only a few counts were recorded for this clonotype. This chain connects TRBV29-1 to TRBJ2-5; D uncertain. V was cut by 4 bases and J by 1 base, with 10 bases left in between. The germline V gene has CDR1 SQVTM and CDR2 ANQGSEA. The CDR3 length is 13 residues. CDR3 in DNA: TGCAGCGTTGTACACGACTTCCAAGAGACCCAGTACTTC. Translated: CSVVHDFQETQYF.

The rearrangement uses TRBV5-1 and TRBJ2-3, with a possible D match to TRBD1 (6 bases). Germline CDR1 reads SGHRS; CDR2 reads YFSETQ. The CDR3 is 18 residues long. V lost 3 bases, J lost 3 bases, and 23 bases lay in between. The CDR3 reads CASSSPPLLGAVTDTQYF. The CDR3 DNA sequence: TGCGCCAGCAGCTCGCCTCCGTTATTGGGGGCTGTAACAGATACGCAGTATTTT. Filled out from reference TRBV5-1 and TRBJ2-3, the complete variable domain reads KAGVTQTPRYLIKTRGQQVTLSCSPISGHRSVSWYQQTPGQGLQFLFEYFSETQRNKGNFPGRFSGRQFSNSRSEMNVSTLELGDSALYLCASSSPPLLGAVTDTQYFGPGTRLTVL.

The sample holds a few counts of this clonotype. V and J are TRBV5-6 and TRBJ2-1, with D perhaps assigned TRBD1 or TRBD2 (6 bases each). Trimming removed 3 bases at V and 4 bases at J, with 17 bases between. CDR1 is SGHDT, CDR2 YYEEEE, per germline. The CDR3 totals 16 residues. This chain's CDR3 is CASSWDGRGAYNEQFF. The CDR3 DNA reads as TGTGCCAGCAGCTGGGACGGAAGGGGGGCGTACAATGAGCAGTTCTTC.

In this sample, this clonotype turned up a few times. The V and J genes are TRBV20-1 and TRBJ2-5; D possibly corresponds to TRBD2 (5 bases). With 3 bases removed from V and 1 base from J, the gap between germline ends came to 9 bases. The CDR3 runs 13 residues. Per the germline V gene, CDR1 is DFQATT and CDR2 is SNEGSKA (reference sequence). CDR3 DNA: TGCAGTGCTAGGAAAGCGGCCCAAGAGACCCAGTACTTC. Amino acid sequence: CSARKAAQETQYF.

There are a few counts of this clonotype. This CDR3 is CASSSIPGGNQPQHF. In DNA, the CDR3 is TGCGCCAGCAGCTCTATCCCGGGGGGCAATCAGCCCCAGCATTTT. The rearrangement joins TRBV5-1 to TRBJ1-5; TRBD1 might be the D (5 bases). CDR1 is SGHRS, CDR2 YFSETQ, per germline. CDR3 length: 15 residues. The V and J ends lost 3 bases and 2 bases respectively, with 12 bases between them.

The chain links TRBV13 to TRBJ2-7; D may be TRBD1 or TRBD2 (5 bases each). Germline V gene sequence: CDR1 PRHDT, CDR2 FYEKMQ (reference sequence). The CDR3 is 13 residues long. V was shortened by 5 bases and J by 2 bases, with 10 bases between the two germline ends. CDR3 bases: TGTGCCAGCAGCCCGGGGCCGACCTACGAGCAGTACTTC. Translating it yields CASSPGPTYEQYF.

This rearrangement joins TRBV7-3 to TRBJ2-3; tentatively, D is TRBD1 or TRBD2 (6 bases each). The germline V gene encodes CDR1 SGHTA and CDR2 FQGTGA. Trimming took 5 bases from V and 4 from J, leaving 19 bases between them. The length of the CDR3 is 16 residues. This chain's CDR3 is CASSQRPGAPPDTQYF. CDR3 DNA: TGTGCCAGCAGCCAACGGCCGGGGGCCCCGCCAGATACGCAGTATTTT.